The rows below give T cell receptor beta chains drawn from one sample of a study of cytomegalovirus exposure and HLA in healthy donors. TCRdb keeps only in-frame clones here, not all; method: immunoSEQ multiplex PCR. Of under 250,000 clones detected, around 86% appear once; the ten largest clones hold about a tenth. Specimen: PBMCs. These receptors were obtained from a woman between 50 and 59 years old in good health and CMV-seropositive. Each CDR3 is given with its conserved first and last residue. D genes are given only for firm matches. The size entry is marked missing in some rows and otherwise reads once, few, many or a size class.

D: .
J: TRBJ1-2
size: .
V: TRBV28
DNA: TGTGCCAGCAGCACGGGAGGGAGGTATGGCTACACCTTC
CDR3: CASSTGGRYGYTF

D: TRBD1
J: TRBJ1-2
size: .
V: TRBV6-1
DNA: TGTGCCAGCAGTCGGACAGGGGGCGACTATGGCTACACCTTC
CDR3: CASSRTGGDYGYTF

D: TRBD2
J: TRBJ2-2
size: .
V: TRBV2
DNA: TGTGCCAGCAGGCGGGAGCGCGCCGGGGAGCTGTTTTTT
CDR3: CASRRERAGELFF

D: .
J: TRBJ1-1
size: .
V: TRBV29-1
DNA: TGCAGCACGCGACGGGAGGGAGGGAACACTGAAGCTTTCTTT
CDR3: CSTRREGGNTEAFF

D: TRBD1
J: TRBJ2-2
size: .
V: TRBV19
DNA: TGTGCCAGTAGTATAGGGACAGGAATAATCGGGGAGCTGTTTTTT
CDR3: CASSIGTGIIGELFF

D: .
J: TRBJ2-1
size: .
V: TRBV5-5
DNA: TGTGCCAGTATGTGGGGCGGTTACAATGAGCAGTTCTTC
CDR3: CASMWGGYNEQFF

D: .
J: TRBJ2-5
size: .
V: TRBV4-1
DNA: TGCGCCAGCAGCCAAGGTAGGATCGGGGGAGAGACCCAGTACTTC
CDR3: CASSQGRIGGETQYF

D: .
J: TRBJ1-2
size: once
V: TRBV29-1
DNA: TGCAGCGTTGACAGGGCTAACTATGGCTACACCTTC
CDR3: CSVDRANYGYTF

D: .
J: TRBJ2-7
size: .
V: TRBV19
DNA: TGTGCCAGTAGCCACACCGGGGGATCCTACGAGCAGTACTTC
CDR3: CASSHTGGSYEQYF

D: .
J: TRBJ1-3
size: .
V: TRBV27
DNA: TGTGCCAGCAGTTTGGAGGGAGGAAACACCATATATTTT
CDR3: CASSLEGGNTIYF

D: .
J: TRBJ1-1
size: .
V: TRBV2
DNA: TGTGCCAGCAGTAAGAATAGAGGCACTGAAGCTTTCTTT
CDR3: CASSKNRGTEAFF

D: .
J: TRBJ1-6
size: .
V: TRBV5-1
DNA: TGCGCCAGCAGCTTGGTAGCCGACGGTAATTCACCCCTCCACTTT
CDR3: CASSLVADGNSPLHF

D: TRBD1
J: TRBJ1-6
size: few
V: TRBV4-3
DNA: TGCGCCAGCAGCCATACAGGGGGCCACTCACCCCTCCACTTT
CDR3: CASSHTGGHSPLHF

D: .
J: TRBJ2-3
size: .
V: TRBV5-1
DNA: TGCGCCAGCAGCGGGGGAGGGACAGGATTGGGGGATACGCAGTATTTT
CDR3: CASSGGGTGLGDTQYF

D: TRBD1
J: TRBJ1-4
size: .
V: TRBV27
DNA: TGTGCCAGCAGCCCCACCGGGACAGGGGTTGAAAAACTGTTTTTT
CDR3: CASSPTGTGVEKLFF

D: .
J: TRBJ1-6
size: .
V: TRBV5-1
DNA: TGCGCCAGCAGCTTCAGGGGCCGTGGGGGTAATTCACCCCTCCACTTT
CDR3: CASSFRGRGGNSPLHF

D: .
J: TRBJ1-3
size: .
V: TRBV7-5
DNA: TGTGCCAGAAGCCCAGCTTGGCGTCAGGGGATAGTCTCTGGAAACACCATATATTTT
CDR3: CARSPAWRQGIVSGNTIYF

D: TRBD1
J: TRBJ1-1
size: .
V: TRBV2
DNA: TGTGCCAGCAGTGCTACAGGGGGGTACACTGAAGCTTTCTTT
CDR3: CASSATGGYTEAFF

D: TRBD1
J: TRBJ1-5
size: many
V: TRBV6-5
DNA: TGTGCCAGCAGGAAGGGACAGGGTAATCAGCCCCAGCATTTT
CDR3: CASRKGQGNQPQHF

D: .
J: TRBJ2-5
size: .
V: TRBV18
DNA: TGTGCCAGCTCAACCGGACAGCAAGAGACCCAGTACTTC
CDR3: CASSTGQQETQYF

D: .
J: TRBJ2-2
size: .
V: TRBV29-1
DNA: TGCAGCGTTGCAGGGGGGACCGGGGAGCTGTTTTTT
CDR3: CSVAGGTGELFF

D: .
J: TRBJ1-2
size: .
V: TRBV25-1
DNA: TGTGCCAGCAGTGAGGCGCCGGGGGGCTTCAGCTATGGCTACACCTTC
CDR3: CASSEAPGGFSYGYTF

D: .
J: TRBJ1-2
size: .
V: TRBV15
DNA: TGTGCCACCAGCAGAGGCCCGGGGGGCAGCTATGGCTACACCTTC
CDR3: CATSRGPGGSYGYTF

D: .
J: TRBJ1-5
size: .
V: TRBV2
DNA: TGTGCCAGCAGGGGCCGCGGGGGGCGACAGCCCCAGCATTTT
CDR3: CASRGRGGRQPQHF

D: TRBD1
J: TRBJ2-2
size: .
V: TRBV5-1
DNA: TGCGCCAGCAGCTTGTTACAGGGGGCTAACGGGGAGCTGTTTTTT
CDR3: CASSLLQGANGELFF

D: .
J: TRBJ2-6
size: .
V: TRBV5-1
DNA: TGCGCCAGCAGCCAGGCAGGCAGCTCTGGGGCCAACGTCCTGACTTTC
CDR3: CASSQAGSSGANVLTF

D: TRBD2
J: TRBJ2-5
size: .
V: TRBV19
DNA: TGTGCCAGTAGTAGCGCGGGGGGCACAAAAGAGACCCAGTACTTC
CDR3: CASSSAGGTKETQYF

D: .
J: TRBJ1-2
size: .
V: TRBV6-5
DNA: TGTGCCAGCACTCGGGGGGATGTCTGGTATGGCTACACCTTC
CDR3: CASTRGDVWYGYTF

D: TRBD1
J: TRBJ2-7
size: .
V: TRBV19
DNA: TGTGCCAGTAGTGGGACAGGGAGTGCCTACGAGCAGTACTTC
CDR3: CASSGTGSAYEQYF

D: TRBD1
J: TRBJ2-7
size: .
V: TRBV9
DNA: TGTGCCAGCAGCGCTCTGACAGGGGGCCCGCACGAGCAGTACTTC
CDR3: CASSALTGGPHEQYF

D: .
J: TRBJ2-1
size: .
V: TRBV9
DNA: TGTGCCAGCAGCGTAGCCCAGCGGAGATACAATGAGCAGTTCTTC
CDR3: CASSVAQRRYNEQFF

D: .
J: TRBJ2-1
size: .
V: TRBV20-1
DNA: TGCAGTGCTAGAGCCGACAATGAGCAGTTCTTC
CDR3: CSARADNEQFF

D: .
J: TRBJ2-7
size: .
V: TRBV6-6
DNA: TGTGCCACCTCCATAATCCCCGGGTCCTCCTACGAGCAGTACTTC
CDR3: CATSIIPGSSYEQYF

D: .
J: TRBJ2-1
size: once
V: TRBV25-1
DNA: TGTGCCAGCAGTGAAGGTAACAGATTTTACAATGAGCAGTTCTTC
CDR3: CASSEGNRFYNEQFF

D: .
J: TRBJ1-2
size: .
V: TRBV9
DNA: TGTGCCAGCAGCCCCGGCAGCGCGAGCTATGGCTACACCTTC
CDR3: CASSPGSASYGYTF

D: TRBD1
J: TRBJ1-2
size: .
V: TRBV6-5
DNA: TGTGCCAGCAGTTACTCCGGACAGGGAGTTGGCTACACCTTC
CDR3: CASSYSGQGVGYTF